Shown below are 14 T cell receptor beta chains from a single sample sequenced in a study of blood T cell repertoires in COVID-19. Sequencing was performed with immunoSEQ multiplex PCR; in TCRdb, only in-frame clones are kept and a portion is missing. The table has about 320,000 clones, around nine tenths seen once; the top ten hold 2% to 3%. Sequencing was carried out using PBMCs or T cells enriched from blood (not recorded which). The origin of the receptors is a man aged 55 to 70 who had recovered from COVID-19.

V gene TRBV5-4 combines with J gene TRBJ1-2; TRBD1 matches at 9 bases. CDR1 and CDR2 from the germline V gene are SGHNT and YYREEE (reference sequence). The J segment lost 5 bases and the V segment lost 4 bases, leaving 15 bases of the junction unmatched. This CDR3 is built from 17 residues. As DNA, the CDR3 is TGTGCCAGCAGCCCAAGACAGGGGGTCGGTCCTTCTTATGGCTACACCTTC. Translating gives CASSPRQGVGPSYGYTF.

The gene calls are TRBV12-3 or TRBV12-4 and TRBJ1-2, with D hard to call. This CDR3 has 11 amino acids. Trimming stripped 3 bases from V and 8 bases from J, with 7 bases between. The CDR3 loop reads CASSFSRGYTF. The CDR3 DNA reads TGTGCCAGCAGTTTCAGTCGAGGCTACACCTTC.

The chain employs TRBV19 and TRBJ2-1; 7 bases are shared with TRBD2. Per germline, CDR1 LNHDA and CDR2 SQIVND (reference sequence). V shed 2 bases and J 5 bases; nucleotides not matched to a gene: 6. This CDR3 has 15 amino acids. CDR3 sequence: CASSIFSGLNNEQFF. The DNA for the CDR3 is TGTGCCAGTAGTATATTTAGCGGGCTCAACAATGAGCAGTTCTTC.

The rearrangement links TRBV5-5 to TRBJ2-7; 7 nucleotides align to TRBD1. In germline, CDR1 is SGHKS, CDR2 YYEKEE (reference sequence). The CDR3 is made up of 14 amino acids. V lost 7 bases and J lost 2; bases outside the gene matches: 9. The CDR3 nucleotides read TGTGCCAGCTGGGGACAGACTCCGACCTACGAGCAGTACTTC. This translates into CASWGQTPTYEQYF.

In its sample, this clone was seen once. This chain uses TRBV3-1 (or the pseudogene TRBV3-2) with TRBJ2-2; D perhaps matches TRBD2 (6 bases). CDR1 LGHDT and CDR2 YNNKEL come from the germline V gene (reference sequence). V was trimmed by 0 bases and J by 5 bases, leaving 10 bases between them. The CDR3 consists of 15 residues. CDR3 protein: CASSQDWGGTGELFF. In DNA form, the CDR3 reads TGTGCCAGCAGCCAAGATTGGGGAGGAACCGGGGAGCTGTTTTTT.

The chain couples TRBV4-3 to TRBJ2-7; the D gene is possibly TRBD2 (5 bases). The germline V and J ends were trimmed by 0 bases and 3 bases, with 9 bases remaining between them. Germline V gene sequence: CDR1 LGHNA, CDR2 YSLEER. The CDR3 runs to 14 residues. In DNA, the CDR3 is TGCGCCAGCAGCCAAGAGAATGGAGGCTACGAGCAGTACTTC. Translating gives CASSQENGGYEQYF.

V is TRBV30 and J is TRBJ1-2; TRBD1 is a possible D gene (5 bases). V was trimmed by 2 bases and J by 8 bases, leaving 15 bases between them. The CDR3 is 13 residues long. Germline lookup yields CDR1 GTSNPN and CDR2 SVGIG (reference sequence). CDR3 in amino acids: CAWSRPEKGGYTF. The CDR3 region has the DNA TGTGCCTGGAGTCGACCAGAAAAGGGGGGCTACACCTTC. The full variable domain, its missing parts supplied by reference TRBV30 and TRBJ1-2, is SQTIHQWPATLVQPVGSPLSLECTVEGTSNPNLYWYRQAAGRGLQLLFYSVGIGQISSEVPQNLSASRPQDRQFILSSKKLLLSDSGFYLCAWSRPEKGGYTFGSGTRLTVV.

The CDR3 protein is CASSPLPGRANHEQYF. The CDR3 DNA follows: TGTGCCAGCTCACCACTTCCCGGCAGGGCCAACCACGAGCAGTACTTC. The chain uses TRBV18 and TRBJ2-7; D may be TRBD1 (5 bases). CDR3 length: 16 amino acids. Germline CDR1 KGHSH, CDR2 LQKENI. V was trimmed by 1 base and J by 5 bases, leaving 18 bases between them.

The chain recombines TRBV5-1 with TRBJ1-3; D uncertain. CDR1 is SGHRS, CDR2 YFSETQ, per germline. The V gene lost 0 bases and the J gene lost 0 bases, with 13 bases spanning the gap. CDR3 length: 17 residues. The CDR3 bases are TGCGCCAGCAGCTTGGCTCCAAATACCGGCTCTGGAAACACCATATATTTT. It translates to CASSLAPNTGSGNTIYF.

This clone turned up a few times. This rearrangement joins TRBV7-6 to TRBJ2-7; 13 bases are a match to TRBD2. Germline-derived CDR1 and CDR2 are SGHVS and FNYEAQ. The CDR3 sequence is 15 residues long. V was clipped by 6 bases and J by 7 bases; unmatched bases: 9. The CDR3 DNA reads TGTGCCAGCAGGTCTACTAGCGGGGGGGCCGGGGAGCAGTACTTC. This sequence encodes CASRSTSGGAGEQYF.

The chain is built from TRBV19 and TRBJ2-2; D is unresolved. This CDR3 is built from 15 residues. The germline gives CDR1 LNHDA, CDR2 SQIVND (reference sequence). Trimming removed 3 bases at V and 6 bases at J, with 14 bases between. The CDR3 nucleotides read TGTGCCAGTAGTATTCCTGGCTCTGGCTCCGGGGAGCTGTTTTTT. It yields the protein CASSIPGSGSGELFF.

CDR3 in amino acids: CASSLGQGGTDTQYF. CDR3 bases: TGTGCCAGCAGCTTGGGACAGGGAGGGACAGATACGCAGTATTTT. This chain links TRBV11-3 with TRBJ2-3, with 9 bases that match TRBD1. This CDR3 is 15 amino acids long. Germline CDR1 reads SGHNT; CDR2 reads YENEEA. Unmatched junction bases numbered 4, after V lost 3 bases and J lost 3 bases.

This sequence joins TRBV5-4 and TRBJ2-2; no reliable D call. From germline, CDR1 is SGHNT and CDR2 YYREEE (reference sequence). The CDR3 runs 12 residues. Trimming took 4 bases from V and 2 from J, leaving 3 bases between them. The CDR3 sequence is CASSLNTGELFF. The CDR3 DNA is TGTGCCAGCAGCCTAAACACCGGGGAGCTGTTTTTT.

The chain links TRBV3-1 (or the pseudogene TRBV3-2) to TRBJ2-7, with TRBD2 identical over 8 bases. Germline V lookup: CDR1 LGHDT, CDR2 YNNKEL (reference sequence). V lost 1 base and J lost 6; bases outside the gene matches: 5. The CDR3 runs to 14 residues. The DNA for the CDR3 is TGTGCCAGCAGCCAAGTTAGCGGGATGGGCGAGCAGTACTTC. This translates into CASSQVSGMGEQYF.